This TCR beta chain was observed in a study of vaccination effects on CD4 cells after COVID-19. Concerning this clone: Its matching antigen is unknown.

Expansion of antigen-specific CD4+ T cells with viral peptide pools was carried out by the ViraFEST assay before sequencing. Isolation of CD4+ T cells took place after 10 days of culture. BNT162b2 vaccine or mRNA-1273 vaccine was given to participants in two doses. IL-2 medium took the place of half the medium on both days 3 and 7. The germline V gene has CDR1 MNHEY and CDR2 SVGAGI. CDR3 length: 13 residues. The V and J ends lost 8 bases and 1 base respectively, with 11 bases between them. TCRdb's copy holds only in-frame clones and misses some; the assay was immunoSEQ multiplex PCR. This sample has approximately 29,000 clones; about 73% occur once, and the top ten carry around 9.6%.

This specimen was CD4+ T cells from PBMCs cultured with HCoV-NL63 spike peptides, taken after COVID-19 vaccination. This TCR was sampled from a human donor who received a COVID-19 vaccine. The gene calls are TRBV6-5 and TRBJ2-5; D is possibly TRBD2 (6 bases). This chain's CDR3 is CASSQRAQETQYF. As DNA, the CDR3 is TGTGCCAGCTCCCAGCGGGCCCAAGAGACCCAGTACTTC.